This T cell receptor beta chain was profiled in a study of T cell responses to AZD1222 COVID-19 vaccine. Findings and limits, study-wide: Nearly half of unique spike-specific TCRs reportedly avoided B.1.351 and B.1.1.7 mutated regions. Donor demographics were predominantly white British with a female majority; clonal diversity may be underestimated.

Of note for this clone: The target antigen is unknown.

V dropped 1 base and J dropped 0 bases, with 16 bases sitting between them. The CDR3 length is 18 residues. The germline CDR1 and CDR2 sequences are MNHNS and SASEGT. Whether given at about 4 or about 12 weeks, second doses were pooled. Using immunoSEQ multiplex PCR, the repertoire was profiled, and TCRdb retains in-frame clones only, with some absent. The table lists fewer than 150,000 clones, 90% of them singletons. This clonotype was obtained from an adult who received the AZD1222 COVID-19 vaccine. Sequenced here: peripheral blood, sampled 28 days after the second AZD1222 dose. This chain uses TRBV6-1 with TRBJ1-5; D is unclear. The CDR3 region is CASSEVYRAGGSNQPQHF. CDR3 in DNA: TGTGCCAGCAGTGAAGTATATCGGGCAGGCGGTAGCAATCAGCCCCAGCATTTT.